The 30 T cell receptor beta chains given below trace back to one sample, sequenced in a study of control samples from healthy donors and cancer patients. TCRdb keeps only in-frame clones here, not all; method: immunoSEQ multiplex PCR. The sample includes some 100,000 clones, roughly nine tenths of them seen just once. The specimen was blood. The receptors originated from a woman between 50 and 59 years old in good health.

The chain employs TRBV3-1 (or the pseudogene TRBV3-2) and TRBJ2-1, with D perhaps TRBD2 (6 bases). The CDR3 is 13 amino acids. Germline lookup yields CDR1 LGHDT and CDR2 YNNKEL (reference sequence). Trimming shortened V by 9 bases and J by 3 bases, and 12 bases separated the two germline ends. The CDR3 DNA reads TGTGCCAGGCTATCGGGGGACTACAATGAGCAGTTCTTC. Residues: CARLSGDYNEQFF.

Written as DNA, the CDR3 is TGTGCCAGCAGCTTAATGGCCTCCTACGAGCAGTACTTC. Translation: CASSLMASYEQYF. This chain connects TRBV11-2 to TRBJ2-7; no clear D gene. V was shortened by 2 bases and J by 0 bases, with 5 bases between the two germline ends. This CDR3 has 13 amino acids. CDR1 SGHAT and CDR2 FQNNGV come from the germline V gene. Combining the CDR3 with reference TRBV11-2 and TRBJ2-7 gives the whole variable domain EAGVAQSPRYKIIEKRQSVAFWCNPISGHATLYWYQQILGQGPKLLIQFQNNGVVDDSQLPKDRFSAERLKGVDSTLKIQPAKLEDSAVYLCASSLMASYEQYFGPGTRLTVT.

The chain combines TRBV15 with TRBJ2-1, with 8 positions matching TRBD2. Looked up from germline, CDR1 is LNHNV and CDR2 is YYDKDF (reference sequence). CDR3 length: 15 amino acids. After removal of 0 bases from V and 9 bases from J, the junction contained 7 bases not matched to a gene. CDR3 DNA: TGTGCCACCAGCAGAGATCGAGGGACTAGTGGTGAGCAGTTCTTC. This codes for CATSRDRGTSGEQFF.

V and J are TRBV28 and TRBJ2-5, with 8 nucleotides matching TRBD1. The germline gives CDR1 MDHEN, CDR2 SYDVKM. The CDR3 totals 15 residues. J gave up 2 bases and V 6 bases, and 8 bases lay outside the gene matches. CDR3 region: CASRGTGGYQETQYF. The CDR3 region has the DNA TGTGCCAGCAGGGGCACAGGGGGATATCAAGAGACCCAGTACTTC.

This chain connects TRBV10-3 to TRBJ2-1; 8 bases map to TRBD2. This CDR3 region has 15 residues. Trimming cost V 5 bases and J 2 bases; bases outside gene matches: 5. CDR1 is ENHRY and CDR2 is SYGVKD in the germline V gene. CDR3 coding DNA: TGTGCCATCAGTCTGACTAGCGCTACCTACAATGAGCAGTTCTTC. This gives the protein CAISLTSATYNEQFF.

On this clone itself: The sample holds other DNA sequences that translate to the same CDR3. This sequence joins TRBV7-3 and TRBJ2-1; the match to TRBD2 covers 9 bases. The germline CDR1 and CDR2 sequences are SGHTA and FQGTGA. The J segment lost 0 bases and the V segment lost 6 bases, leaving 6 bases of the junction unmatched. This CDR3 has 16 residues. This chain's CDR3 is CASRDRSGSSYNEQFF. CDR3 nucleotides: TGTGCCAGCAGGGACCGTAGCGGGAGCTCCTACAATGAGCAGTTCTTC.

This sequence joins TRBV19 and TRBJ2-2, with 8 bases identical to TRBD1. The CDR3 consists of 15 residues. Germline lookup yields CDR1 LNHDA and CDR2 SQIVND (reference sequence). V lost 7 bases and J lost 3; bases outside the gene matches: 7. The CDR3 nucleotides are TGTGCCAGTAAAAATGGACAGGGAGACACCGGGGAGCTGTTTTTT. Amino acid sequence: CASKNGQGDTGELFF.

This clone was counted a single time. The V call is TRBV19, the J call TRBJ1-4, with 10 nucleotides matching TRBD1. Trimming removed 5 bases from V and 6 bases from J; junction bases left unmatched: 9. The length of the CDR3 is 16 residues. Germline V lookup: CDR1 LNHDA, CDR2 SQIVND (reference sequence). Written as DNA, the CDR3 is TGTGCCAGTAGTCGATCTACCGGGACAGGGGATGAAAAACTGTTTTTT. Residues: CASSRSTGTGDEKLFF.

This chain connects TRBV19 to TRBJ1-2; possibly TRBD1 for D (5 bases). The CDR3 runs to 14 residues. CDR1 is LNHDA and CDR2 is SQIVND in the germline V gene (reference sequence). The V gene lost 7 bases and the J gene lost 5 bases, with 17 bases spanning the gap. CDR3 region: CASTPLRGYYGYTF. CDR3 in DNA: TGTGCCAGTACACCATTGAGGGGATATTATGGCTACACCTTC.

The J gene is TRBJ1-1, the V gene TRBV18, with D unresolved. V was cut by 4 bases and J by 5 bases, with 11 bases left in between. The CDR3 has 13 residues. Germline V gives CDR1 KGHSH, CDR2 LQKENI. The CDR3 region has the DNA TGTGCCAGCTCACAGAGTCCGGAGACTGAAGCTTTCTTT. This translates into CASSQSPETEAFF.

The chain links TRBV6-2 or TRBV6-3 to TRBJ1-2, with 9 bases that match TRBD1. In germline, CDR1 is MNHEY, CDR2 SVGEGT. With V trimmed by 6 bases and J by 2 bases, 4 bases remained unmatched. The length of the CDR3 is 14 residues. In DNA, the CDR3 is TGTGCCAGCAGCGCCACAGGGGGCAACTATGGCTACACCTTC. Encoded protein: CASSATGGNYGYTF.

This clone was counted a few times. The CDR3 DNA is TGTGCCAGCAGTTACTCTACATCTTCACCCCTCCACTTT. This codes for CASSYSTSSPLHF. The J gene is TRBJ1-6, the V gene TRBV6-2 or TRBV6-3; D uncertain. This CDR3 has 13 residues. V lost 0 bases to trimming and J lost 9 bases, with 6 bases between them. Germline V gene data show CDR1 as MNHEY and CDR2 as SVGEGT.

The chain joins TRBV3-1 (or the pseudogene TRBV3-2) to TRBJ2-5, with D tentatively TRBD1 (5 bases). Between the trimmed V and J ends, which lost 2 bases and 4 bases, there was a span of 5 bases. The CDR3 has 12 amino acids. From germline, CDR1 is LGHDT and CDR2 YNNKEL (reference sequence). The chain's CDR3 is CASSQRGETQYF. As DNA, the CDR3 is TGTGCCAGCAGCCAAAGGGGAGAGACCCAGTACTTC.

DNA of the CDR3: TGTGCCAGCAGCTACACTCCTACAGGGTTCTCTGGAAACACCATATATTTT. Amino acid sequence: CASSYTPTGFSGNTIYF. This chain uses TRBV9 with TRBJ1-3, with a weak D call TRBD1 (6 bases). Trimming removed 4 bases at V and 0 bases at J, with 17 bases between. The germline V gene encodes CDR1 SGDLS and CDR2 YYNGEE. The CDR3 has 17 residues.

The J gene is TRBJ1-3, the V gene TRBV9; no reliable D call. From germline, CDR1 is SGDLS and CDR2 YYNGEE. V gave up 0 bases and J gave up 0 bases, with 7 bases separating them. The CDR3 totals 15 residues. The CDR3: CASSVDQVSGNTIYF. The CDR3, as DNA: TGTGCCAGCAGCGTAGATCAGGTCTCTGGAAACACCATATATTTT.

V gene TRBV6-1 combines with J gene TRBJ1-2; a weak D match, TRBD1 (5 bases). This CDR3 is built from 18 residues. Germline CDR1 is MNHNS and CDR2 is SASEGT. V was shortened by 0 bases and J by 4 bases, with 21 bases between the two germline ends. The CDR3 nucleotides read TGTGCCAGCAGTGAAGCTAGGGACCGCCTGGGATTAATCTATGGCTACACCTTC. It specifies CASSEARDRLGLIYGYTF.

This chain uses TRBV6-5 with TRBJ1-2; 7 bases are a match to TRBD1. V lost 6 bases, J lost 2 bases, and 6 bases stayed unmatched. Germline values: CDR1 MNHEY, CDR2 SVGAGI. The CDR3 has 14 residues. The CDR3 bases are TGTGCCAGCAGCGAGGGACAGTCAAACTATGGCTACACCTTC. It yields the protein CASSEGQSNYGYTF.

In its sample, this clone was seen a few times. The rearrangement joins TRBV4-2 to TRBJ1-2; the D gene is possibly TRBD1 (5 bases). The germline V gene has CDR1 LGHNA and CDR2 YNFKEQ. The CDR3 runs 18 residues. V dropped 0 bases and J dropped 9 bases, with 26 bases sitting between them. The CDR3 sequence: CASSQDSPGRRGAARYTF. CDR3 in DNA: TGTGCCAGCAGCCAAGATAGTCCGGGTAGACGGGGCGCTGCCCGCTACACCTTC.

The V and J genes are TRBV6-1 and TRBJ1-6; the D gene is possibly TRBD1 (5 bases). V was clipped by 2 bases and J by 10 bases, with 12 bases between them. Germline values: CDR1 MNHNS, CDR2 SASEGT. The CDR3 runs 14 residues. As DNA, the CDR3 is TGTGCCAGCAGTGAAAGCCAGGGACCATCACCCCTCCACTTT. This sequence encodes CASSESQGPSPLHF.

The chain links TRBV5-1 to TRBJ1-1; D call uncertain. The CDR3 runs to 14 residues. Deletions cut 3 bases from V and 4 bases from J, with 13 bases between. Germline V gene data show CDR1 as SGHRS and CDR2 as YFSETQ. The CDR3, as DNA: TGCGCCAGCAGCTCATCCCCGACAAGCACTGAAGCTTTCTTT. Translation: CASSSSPTSTEAFF.

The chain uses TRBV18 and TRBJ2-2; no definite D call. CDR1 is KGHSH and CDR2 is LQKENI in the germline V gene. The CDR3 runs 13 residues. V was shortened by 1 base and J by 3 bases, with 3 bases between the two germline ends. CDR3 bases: TGTGCCAGCTCACCACTACACACCGGGGAGCTGTTTTTT. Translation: CASSPLHTGELFF.

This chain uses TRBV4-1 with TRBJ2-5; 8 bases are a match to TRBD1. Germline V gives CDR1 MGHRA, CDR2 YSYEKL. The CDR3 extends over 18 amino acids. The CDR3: CASTGAWDFWGSQETQYF. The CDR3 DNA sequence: TGCGCATCGACAGGGGCGTGGGATTTCTGGGGATCACAAGAGACCCAGTACTTC.

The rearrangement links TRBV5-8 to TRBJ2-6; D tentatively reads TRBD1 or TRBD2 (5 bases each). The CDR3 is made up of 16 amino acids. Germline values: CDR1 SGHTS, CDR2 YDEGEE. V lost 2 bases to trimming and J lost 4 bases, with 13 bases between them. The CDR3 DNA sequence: TGTGCCAGCAGCTTCCGAGGGGCTAGAGGGGCCAACGTCCTGACTTTC. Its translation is CASSFRGARGANVLTF.

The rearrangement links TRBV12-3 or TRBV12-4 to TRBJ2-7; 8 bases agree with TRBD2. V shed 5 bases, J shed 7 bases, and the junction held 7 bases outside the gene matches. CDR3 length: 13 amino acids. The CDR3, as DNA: TGTGCCAGCAGTACTAGCGGAGCTAGGGAGCAGTACTTC. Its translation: CASSTSGAREQYF.

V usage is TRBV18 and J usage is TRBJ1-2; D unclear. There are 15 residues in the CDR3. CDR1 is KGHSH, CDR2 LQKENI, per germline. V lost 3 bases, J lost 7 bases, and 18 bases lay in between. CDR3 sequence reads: CASSPESPGVGGYTF. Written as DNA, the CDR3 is TGTGCCAGCTCACCGGAAAGCCCCGGAGTTGGTGGCTACACCTTC.

The DNA for the CDR3 is TGTGCCAGCAGCCTTGGGAGGCGAGGCACTGAAGCTTTCTTT. Its translation is CASSLGRRGTEAFF. This chain links TRBV7-9 with TRBJ1-1; D gene uncertain. CDR1 is SEHNR and CDR2 is FQNEAQ in the germline V gene (reference sequence). V gave up 5 bases and J gave up 4 bases, with 14 bases separating them. This CDR3 comprises 14 residues.

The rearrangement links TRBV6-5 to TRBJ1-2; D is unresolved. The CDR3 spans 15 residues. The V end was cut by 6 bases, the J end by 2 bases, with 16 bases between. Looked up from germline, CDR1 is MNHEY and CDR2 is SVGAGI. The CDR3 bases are TGTGCCAGCAGGCTCGGGCCGGGGAGAAACTATGGCTACACCTTC. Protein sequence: CASRLGPGRNYGYTF.

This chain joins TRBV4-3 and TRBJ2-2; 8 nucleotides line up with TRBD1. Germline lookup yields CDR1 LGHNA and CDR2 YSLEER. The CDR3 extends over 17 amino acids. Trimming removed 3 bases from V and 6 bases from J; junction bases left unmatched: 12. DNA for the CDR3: TGCGCCAGCAGCCACAAGGGAAACGCGGGACAGGCCGGGGAGCTGTTTTTT. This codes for CASSHKGNAGQAGELFF.

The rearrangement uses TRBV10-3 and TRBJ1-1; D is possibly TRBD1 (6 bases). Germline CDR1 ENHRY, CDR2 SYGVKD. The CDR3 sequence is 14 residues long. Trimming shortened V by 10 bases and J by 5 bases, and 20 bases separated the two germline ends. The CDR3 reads CATARDKRSTEAFF. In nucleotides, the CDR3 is TGTGCCACCGCCCGGGACAAGAGGTCTACTGAAGCTTTCTTT.

The CDR3 nucleotides read TGTGCCAGCAGCACGACCGCCACAGCCCCCGCGGACTATGGCTACACCTTC. Translation gives CASSTTATAPADYGYTF. This chain links TRBV2 with TRBJ1-2; D gene unclear. The CDR3 runs 17 residues. CDR1 is SNHLY and CDR2 is FYNNEI in the germline V gene. Trimming stripped 6 bases from V and 3 bases from J, with 23 bases between.